This is a list of T cell receptor beta chains from one sample in a study of T cells in Graves' hyperthyroidism and ophthalmopathy. TCRdb re-called the multiplex PCR reads through MiXCR, storing one row per CDR3 protein. The sample contains around 450,000 distinct CDR3 sequences, 15% to 17% of which appear only once. Input material: blood. The receptors were gathered from a woman between 18 and 29 years old with Graves' hyperthyroidism. CDR3s include the opening cysteine and the closing phenylalanine or tryptophan. D genes are given only for firm matches. Rows give clone size only sometimes, using once, few, many, or a class for an expanded clone.

j_gene | v_gene | d_gene | abundance | CDR3nt | CDR3aa
TRBJ1-2 | TRBV18 | NA | few | TGTGCCAGCTCACCACGTCCTAACTATGGCTACACCTTC | CASSPRPNYGYTF
TRBJ1-1 | TRBV4-2 | NA | few | TGTGCCAGCAGCCAAGCGGGGGGTAGGACTGAAGCTTTCTTT | CASSQAGGRTEAFF
TRBJ1-3 | TRBV20-1 | NA | many | TGCAGTGCTAGAGGCCTTTCTCTGACTGGAAACACCATATATTTT | CSARGLSLTGNTIYF
TRBJ2-1 | TRBV29-1 | TRBD1 | few | TGCAGCGTTGAAGATAGGAGACAGGGGTATGAGCAGTTCTTC | CSVEDRRQGYEQFF
TRBJ2-6 | TRBV20-1 | TRBD1 | NA | TGCAGTGCTACGGACAGGGGTTTTTCTGGGGCCAACGTCCTGACTTTC | CSATDRGFSGANVLTF
TRBJ2-1 | TRBV2 | TRBD2 | NA | TGTGCCAGCCTGGGGATGCCCCTAGCGGGGGGGGCCTACAATGAGCAGTTCTTC | CASLGMPLAGGAYNEQFF
TRBJ1-2 | TRBV6-1 | TRBD1 | few | TGTGCCAGCAGTGTCAGGTGGGACAGACCCTATGGCTACACCTTC | CASSVRWDRPYGYTF
TRBJ2-5 | TRBV27 | TRBD2 | few | TGTGCCAGCAGTTTGTCCGGACTAGCGGGACAAGAGACCCAGTACTTC | CASSLSGLAGQETQYF
TRBJ2-7 | TRBV18 | NA | few | TGTGCCAGCTCACATAGCAGGCGCGAGCAGTACTTC | CASSHSRREQYF
TRBJ2-2 | TRBV27 | NA | many | TGTGCCAGCAGCTTGTCGCCGAACACCGGGGAGCTGTTTTTT | CASSLSPNTGELFF
TRBJ1-4 | TRBV20-1 | NA | few | TGCAGCTGGCTACAGGGAATTAATGAAAAACTGTTTTTT | CSWLQGINEKLFF
TRBJ2-1 | TRBV7-9 | NA | many | TGTGCCAGCAGCTCCCGCTCCGCCAGGGCCACCTACAATGAGCAGTTCTTC | CASSSRSARATYNEQFF
TRBJ2-1 | TRBV12-3/TRBV12-4 | NA | NA | TGTGCCAGCAGCTGGGGGGGGGGGGCGGCGTACAATGAGCAGTTCTTC | CASSWGGGAAYNEQFF
TRBJ2-7 | TRBV5-6 | NA | NA | TGTGCCAGTCAGGGGAGCTCCTACGAGCAGTACTTC | CASQGSSYEQYF
TRBJ2-3 | TRBV15 | NA | NA | TGTGCCACCAGCAGAGTAAAGGGGAGAGATTCGCAGTATTTT | CATSRVKGRDSQYF
TRBJ2-1 | TRBV6-1 | TRBD2 | many | TGTGCCAGCAGTGAAGGGGGGGGCTCCTACAATGAGCAGTTCTTC | CASSEGGGSYNEQFF